This passage covers 9 T cell receptor beta chains from one sample sequenced in a study of vaccination effects on CD4 cells after COVID-19. Antigens of these TCRs are unknown. The repertoire was sequenced with immunoSEQ multiplex PCR; TCRdb's copy has only in-frame clones and lacks some. The sample lists about 41,000 clones, around 68% occurring once. Using viral peptide pools, the ViraFEST assay grew out antigen-specific CD4+ T cells prior to sequencing. Scientists isolated CD4+ T cells after a roughly 9-day culture period ended. Vaccinated participants had no history of SARS-CoV-2 infection and tested negative for nucleocapsid antibodies. Sequenced material: CD4+ T cells from PBMCs cultured with HCoV-OC43 spike peptides, taken before COVID-19 vaccination. Subset noted: HCoV-OC43 spike overlapping peptide pool stimulation. The source is a human donor who received a COVID-19 vaccine.

The chain uses TRBV4-2 and TRBJ1-1; 10 bases agree with TRBD1. Germline values: CDR1 LGHNA, CDR2 YNFKEQ. The J segment lost 7 bases and the V segment lost 1 base, leaving 15 bases of the junction unmatched. The CDR3 totals 18 residues. In DNA, the CDR3 is TGTGCCAGCAGCCAAGTTCCCCCTACTCTGACAGGGGGCGGTGAAGCTTTCTTT. This gives the protein CASSQVPPTLTGGGEAFF.

The chain links TRBV7-9 to TRBJ1-5; D perhaps matches TRBD1 (5 bases). Trimming left V 5 bases short and J 9 bases short, with 23 bases between. The CDR3 is made up of 16 amino acids. CDR1 and CDR2 (germline): SEHNR, FQNEAQ (reference sequence). CDR3 amino acids: CASSQGYAWVRWPQHF. DNA for the CDR3: TGTGCCAGCAGCCAGGGCTACGCGTGGGTACGTTGGCCCCAGCATTTT.

The chain is built from TRBV12-3 or TRBV12-4 and TRBJ2-7; D is perhaps TRBD2 (5 bases). This CDR3 spans 13 amino acids. Trimming removed 5 bases from V and 1 base from J, with 9 bases in between. CDR3 in amino acids: CASSKAGSYEQYF. The CDR3 DNA follows: TGTGCCAGCAGTAAGGCGGGTTCCTACGAGCAGTACTTC.

This chain links TRBV5-8 with TRBJ2-1; 11 bases match TRBD2. CDR3 size: 17 residues. After removal of 3 bases from V and 7 bases from J, the junction contained 12 bases not matched to a gene. The V gene's germline CDR1 is SGHTS and CDR2 YDEGEE. CDR3 bases: TGTGCCAGCAGCTCTGGCCGAACTAGCGGGGGTGGGAATGAGCAGTTCTTC. Its protein is CASSSGRTSGGGNEQFF. Full variable domain (missing parts from reference TRBV5-8 and TRBJ2-1): EAGVTQSPTHLIKTRGQQATLRCSPISGHTSVYWYQQALGLGLQFLLWYDEGEERNRGNFPPRFSGRQFPNYSSELNVNALELEDSALYLCASSSGRTSGGGNEQFFGPGTRLTVL.

The rearrangement links TRBV6-6 to TRBJ2-1; 7 bases agree with TRBD1. This CDR3 is built from 17 residues. The V segment lost 5 bases and the J segment 3 bases; nucleotides outside the gene matches: 13. Germline-derived CDR1 and CDR2 are MNHNY and SVGAGI (reference sequence). In DNA form, the CDR3 reads TGTGCCAGCAGTCCGGCTACGGGCAGGGGGATCTACAATGAGCAGTTCTTC. This translates into CASSPATGRGIYNEQFF.

The V gene is TRBV20-1, the J gene TRBJ2-5; 8 bases fit TRBD1. The CDR3 is 14 residues long. V shed 3 bases and J 5 bases; nucleotides not matched to a gene: 8. Germline CDR1 reads DFQATT; CDR2 reads SNEGSKA (reference sequence). CDR3 coding DNA: TGCAGTGCTAGTCCCAGGGGGCGCAGGGAGACCCAGTACTTC. This codes for CSASPRGRRETQYF.

The chain couples TRBV2 to TRBJ1-5; D not resolved. The CDR3 has 13 residues. Per the germline V gene, CDR1 is SNHLY and CDR2 is FYNNEI. With 4 bases removed from V and 5 bases from J, the gap between germline ends came to 9 bases. CDR3 in DNA: TGTGCCAGCAGTGGCAGCAAGGATCAGCCCCAGCATTTT. Translating gives CASSGSKDQPQHF.

The CDR3 sequence is CASTLGTGDDQPQHF. CDR3 nucleotides: TGTGCCAGCACCCTCGGGACAGGGGACGATCAGCCCCAGCATTTT. V and J are TRBV6-6 and TRBJ1-5; TRBD1 matches at 10 bases. Germline assignment: CDR1 MNHNY and CDR2 SVGAGI (reference sequence). Trimming at V came to 7 bases and at J to 5 bases, leaving 8 bases not matched to a gene. The CDR3 consists of 15 residues.

This clone was recorded once. The chain links TRBV29-1 to TRBJ1-2, with 8 bases lining up with TRBD1. V shed 1 base, J shed 6 bases, and the junction held 13 bases outside the gene matches. Germline values: CDR1 SQVTM, CDR2 ANQGSEA. The length of the CDR3 is 16 residues. CDR3 DNA: TGCAGCGTTGAAGGTAACAGGGGGATCGTTCGGGATGGCTACACCTTC. Amino acid sequence: CSVEGNRGIVRDGYTF.